These 8 T cell receptor beta chains were all obtained from the same sample, sequenced in a study of blood T cell repertoires in COVID-19. TCRdb's copy holds only in-frame clones and misses some; the assay was immunoSEQ multiplex PCR. Among 350,000 to 400,000 clones listed, about 90% were seen once. The sequenced sample was PBMCs or T cells enriched from blood (not recorded which). These receptor sequences come from a man between 35 and 55 years old in a cohort exposed to, infected with or recovered from COVID-19 (not recorded which).

V gene TRBV3-1 (or the pseudogene TRBV3-2) combines with J gene TRBJ2-3, with 12 positions matching TRBD2. Germline CDR1 LGHDT, CDR2 YNNKEL (reference sequence). Trimming at V came to 2 bases and at J to 4 bases, leaving 4 bases not matched to a gene. CDR3 length: 16 amino acids. This chain's CDR3 is CASSQTLAGGADTQYF. The CDR3 DNA reads TGTGCCAGCAGCCAAACGCTAGCGGGAGGGGCAGATACGCAGTATTTT.

The chain combines TRBV18 with TRBJ2-1, with TRBD1 identical over 10 bases. In germline, CDR1 is KGHSH, CDR2 LQKENI. This CDR3 region has 15 residues. Unmatched junction bases numbered 8, after V lost 5 bases and J lost 7 bases. CDR3 bases: TGTGCCAGCTCAGATGCGGGACAGGGGATTAATGAGCAGTTCTTC. It specifies CASSDAGQGINEQFF.

The chain is built from TRBV5-1 and TRBJ2-2, with 10 bases identical to TRBD1. This CDR3 comprises 15 residues. Looked up from germline, CDR1 is SGHRS and CDR2 is YFSETQ. V shed 4 bases and J 5 bases; nucleotides not matched to a gene: 5. The CDR3 region has the DNA TGCGCCAGCAGCGGGGACAGGGGTCAGACCGGGGAGCTGTTTTTT. As protein: CASSGDRGQTGELFF.

This clone was seen a single time. This chain uses TRBV5-6 with TRBJ2-1; possible D gene TRBD1, 6 bases. The CDR3 sequence is 16 residues long. CDR1 is SGHDT, CDR2 YYEEEE, per germline. Deletions cut 4 bases from V and 7 bases from J, with 21 bases between. The CDR3 protein is CASSAGQFIPTNEQFF. CDR3 bases: TGTGCCAGCAGCGCAGGACAGTTCATTCCGACAAATGAGCAGTTCTTC. The whole variable domain, filled in from reference TRBV5-6 and TRBJ2-1, reads DAGVTQSPTHLIKTRGQQVTLRCSPKSGHDTVSWYQQALGQGPQFIFQYYEEEERQRGNFPDRFSGHQFPNYSSELNVNALLLGDSALYLCASSAGQFIPTNEQFFGPGTRLTVL.

The chain links TRBV30 to TRBJ1-5; D is unclear. The CDR3 has 13 residues. V lost 0 bases to trimming and J lost 5 bases, with 8 bases between them. Germline loops: CDR1 GTSNPN, CDR2 SVGIG (reference sequence). The CDR3 bases are TGTGCCTGGAGTGTACGAGAATATCAGCCCCAGCATTTT. This codes for CAWSVREYQPQHF. The full variable domain, its missing parts supplied by reference TRBV30 and TRBJ1-5, is SQTIHQWPATLVQPVGSPLSLECTVEGTSNPNLYWYRQAAGRGLQLLFYSVGIGQISSEVPQNLSASRPQDRQFILSSKKLLLSDSGFYLCAWSVREYQPQHFGDGTRLSIL.

V usage is TRBV27 and J usage is TRBJ2-5, with 8 bases that match TRBD1. The V and J ends lost 6 bases and 4 bases, in that order; junction bases with no gene match: 7. This CDR3 spans 14 amino acids. From germline, CDR1 is MNHEY and CDR2 SMNVEV (reference sequence). DNA for the CDR3: TGTGCCAGCAGCTCAGGACAGGGCCGAGAGACCCAGTACTTC. Translating it yields CASSSGQGRETQYF.

The V gene is TRBV28, the J gene TRBJ2-7; 7 bases line up with TRBD1. CDR3 length: 13 residues. V shed 4 bases, J shed 3 bases, and the junction held 3 bases outside the gene matches. Germline loops: CDR1 MDHEN, CDR2 SYDVKM. The CDR3 protein is CASSSGQSYEQYF. The CDR3, as DNA: TGTGCCAGCAGTTCGGGACAGAGCTACGAGCAGTACTTC.

The genes are TRBV7-9 and TRBJ2-1; 8 bases agree with TRBD2. V lost 5 bases, J lost 4 bases, and 13 bases stayed unmatched. Germline V lookup: CDR1 SEHNR, CDR2 FQNEAQ (reference sequence). This CDR3 contains 17 residues. The CDR3 reads CASSPPAAGAGYNEQFF. CDR3 DNA sequence: TGTGCCAGCAGCCCCCCGGCAGCGGGAGCAGGGTACAATGAGCAGTTCTTC.